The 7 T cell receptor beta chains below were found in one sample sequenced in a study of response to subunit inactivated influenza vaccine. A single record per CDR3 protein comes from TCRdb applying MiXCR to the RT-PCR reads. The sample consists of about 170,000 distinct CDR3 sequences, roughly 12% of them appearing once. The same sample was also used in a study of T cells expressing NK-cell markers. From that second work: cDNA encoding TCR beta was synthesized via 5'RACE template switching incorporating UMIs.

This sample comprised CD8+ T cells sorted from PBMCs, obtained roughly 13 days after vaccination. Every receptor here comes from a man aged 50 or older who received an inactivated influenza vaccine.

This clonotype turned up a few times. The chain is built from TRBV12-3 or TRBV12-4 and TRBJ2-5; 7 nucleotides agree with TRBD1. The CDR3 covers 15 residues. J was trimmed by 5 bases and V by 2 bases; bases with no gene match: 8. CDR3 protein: CASSLFSRGSETQYF. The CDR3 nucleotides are TGTGCCAGCAGTTTATTCAGCAGGGGGAGTGAGACCCAGTACTTC.

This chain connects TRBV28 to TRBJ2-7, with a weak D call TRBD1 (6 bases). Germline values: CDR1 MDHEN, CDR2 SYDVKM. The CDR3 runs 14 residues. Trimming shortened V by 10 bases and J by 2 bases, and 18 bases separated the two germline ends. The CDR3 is CATSDRTVPYEQYF. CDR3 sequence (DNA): TGTGCCACCTCAGACAGGACTGTCCCCTACGAGCAGTACTTC.

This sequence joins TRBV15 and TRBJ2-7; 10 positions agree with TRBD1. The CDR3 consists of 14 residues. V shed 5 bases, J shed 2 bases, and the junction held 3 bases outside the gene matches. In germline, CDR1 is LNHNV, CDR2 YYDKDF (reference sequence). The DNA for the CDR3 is TGTGCCACCAGCTTCGGACAGGGGGCCTACGAGCAGTACTTC. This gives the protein CATSFGQGAYEQYF. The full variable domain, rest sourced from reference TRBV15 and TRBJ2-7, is DAMVIQNPRYQVTQFGKPVTLSCSQTLNHNVMYWYQQKSSQAPKLLFHYYDKDFNNEADTPDNFQSRRPNTSFCFLDIRSPGLGDTAMYLCATSFGQGAYEQYFGPGTRLTVT.

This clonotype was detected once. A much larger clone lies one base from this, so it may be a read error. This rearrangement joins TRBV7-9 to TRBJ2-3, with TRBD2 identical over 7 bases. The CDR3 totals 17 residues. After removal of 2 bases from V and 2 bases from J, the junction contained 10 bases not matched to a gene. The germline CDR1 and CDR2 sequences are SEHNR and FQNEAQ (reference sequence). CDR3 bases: TGTGCCAGCAGCTTACTGCTAGCGGAAAATGACACAGATACGCAGTATTTT. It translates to CASSLLLAENDTDTQYF.

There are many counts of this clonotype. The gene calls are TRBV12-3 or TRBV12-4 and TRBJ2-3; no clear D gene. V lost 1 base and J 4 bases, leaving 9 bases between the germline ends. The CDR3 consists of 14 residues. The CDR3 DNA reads TGTGCCAGCAGTTTAGTCCAGGAACCAGATACGCAGTATTTT. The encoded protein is CASSLVQEPDTQYF.

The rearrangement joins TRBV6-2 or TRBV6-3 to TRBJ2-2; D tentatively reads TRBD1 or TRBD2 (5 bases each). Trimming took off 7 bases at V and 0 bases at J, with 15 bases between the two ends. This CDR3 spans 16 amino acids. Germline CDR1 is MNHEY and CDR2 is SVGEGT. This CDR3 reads CASTVPGTSNTGELFF. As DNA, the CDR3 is TGTGCCAGCACCGTACCCGGGACGTCGAACACCGGGGAGCTGTTTTTT.

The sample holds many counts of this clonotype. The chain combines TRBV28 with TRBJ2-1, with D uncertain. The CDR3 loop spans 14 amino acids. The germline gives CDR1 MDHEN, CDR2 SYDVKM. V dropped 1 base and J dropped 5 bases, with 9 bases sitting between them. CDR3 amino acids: CASSLSEWDNEQFF. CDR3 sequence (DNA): TGTGCCAGCAGTTTATCAGAGTGGGACAATGAGCAGTTCTTC.